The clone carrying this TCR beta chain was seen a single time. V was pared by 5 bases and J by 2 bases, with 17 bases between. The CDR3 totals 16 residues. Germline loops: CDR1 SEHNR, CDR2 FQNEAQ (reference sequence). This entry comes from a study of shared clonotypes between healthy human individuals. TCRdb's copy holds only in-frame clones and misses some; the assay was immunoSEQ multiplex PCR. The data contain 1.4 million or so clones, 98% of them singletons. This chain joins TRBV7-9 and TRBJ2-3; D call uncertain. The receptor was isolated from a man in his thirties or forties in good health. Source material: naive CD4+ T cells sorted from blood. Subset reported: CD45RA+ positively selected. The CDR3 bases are TGTGCCAGCAGCCCCCCAAGATCCATTCCCACAGATACGCAGTATTTT. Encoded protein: CASSPPRSIPTDTQYF.